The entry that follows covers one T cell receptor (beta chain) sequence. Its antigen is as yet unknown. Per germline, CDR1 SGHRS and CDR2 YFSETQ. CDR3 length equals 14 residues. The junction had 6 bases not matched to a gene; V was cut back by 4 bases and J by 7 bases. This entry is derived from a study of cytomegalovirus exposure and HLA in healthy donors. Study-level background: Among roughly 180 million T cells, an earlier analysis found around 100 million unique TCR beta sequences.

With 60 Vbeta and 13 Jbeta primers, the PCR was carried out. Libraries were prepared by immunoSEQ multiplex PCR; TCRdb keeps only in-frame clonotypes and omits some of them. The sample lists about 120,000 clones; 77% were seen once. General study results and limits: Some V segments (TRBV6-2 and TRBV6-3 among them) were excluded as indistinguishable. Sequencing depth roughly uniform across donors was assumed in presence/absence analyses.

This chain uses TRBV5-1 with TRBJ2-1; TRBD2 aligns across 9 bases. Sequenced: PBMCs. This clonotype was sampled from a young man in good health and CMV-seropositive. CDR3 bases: TGCGCCAGCAGCGGCGGGAGGGGTGGGAATGAGCAGTTCTTC. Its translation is CASSGGRGGNEQFF.